What follows are 23 T cell receptor beta chains derived from one specimen sequenced in a study of blood T cell repertoires in COVID-19. Method: immunoSEQ multiplex PCR; TCRdb's copy keeps in-frame clones and lacks some. The table shows some 400,000 clones, with 70% to 90% occurring only once. Sequenced: peripheral blood. The receptor set was obtained from an older woman with COVID-19, enrolled during active disease.

V and J are TRBV13 and TRBJ1-4; no reliable D call. Germline CDR1 is PRHDT and CDR2 is FYEKMQ (reference sequence). The CDR3 runs 13 residues. V lost 5 bases to trimming and J lost 10 bases, with 14 bases between them. The CDR3 coding sequence is TGTGCCAGCAGCCCCAAGGAGGGAGGAAAACTGTTTTTT. This encodes CASSPKEGGKLFF.

This clone appeared once. The CDR3 DNA reads TGCAGTGCTTACGTACAATCGGGGGAGTACTTC. It encodes CSAYVQSGEYF. The chain recombines TRBV20-1 with TRBJ2-7; a weak D match, TRBD2 (6 bases). CDR1 DFQATT and CDR2 SNEGSKA come from the germline V gene (reference sequence). This CDR3 spans 11 amino acids. V shed 5 bases and J shed 11 bases, with 16 bases lying between them.

V gene TRBV6-5 combines with J gene TRBJ2-3; D ambiguous. CDR1 and CDR2 from the germline V gene are MNHEY and SVGAGI. The CDR3 is made up of 14 amino acids. V was shortened by 0 bases and J by 2 bases, with 6 bases between the two germline ends. CDR3 residues: CASSYSRNTDTQYF. The DNA for the CDR3 is TGTGCCAGCAGTTACTCGCGAAACACAGATACGCAGTATTTT.

This clone was counted once. The chain recombines TRBV5-1 with TRBJ2-5; D is unresolved. Germline values: CDR1 SGHRS, CDR2 YFSETQ. This CDR3 is built from 12 residues. Deletions cut 2 bases from V and 5 bases from J, with 7 bases between. The CDR3 nucleotides are TGCGCCAGCAGCTTTTCTTTCGAGACCCAGTACTTC. Translated, it gives CASSFSFETQYF.

The rearrangement uses TRBV3-1 (or the pseudogene TRBV3-2) and TRBJ1-2; D is uncertain. Germline values: CDR1 LGHDT, CDR2 YNNKEL (reference sequence). This CDR3 comprises 14 residues. Trimming removed 5 bases at V and 4 bases at J, with 14 bases between. The CDR3 DNA reads TGTGCCAGCAGCATGGATGCAGGCCTCTATGGCTACACCTTC. This gives the protein CASSMDAGLYGYTF.

The CDR3 DNA follows: TGTGCCAGCAGTGAATGGGAGACAGGGAAAGTTTTCTTT. It encodes CASSEWETGKVFF. The V gene is TRBV6-1, the J gene TRBJ1-1, with 7 bases that match TRBD1. V lost 2 bases and J lost 13; bases outside the gene matches: 10. This CDR3 region has 13 residues. The germline gives CDR1 MNHNS, CDR2 SASEGT.

The chain is built from TRBV5-6 and TRBJ2-1; D perhaps matches TRBD1 (6 bases). There are 17 residues in the CDR3. Trimming left V 4 bases short and J 0 bases short, with 17 bases between. Per the germline V gene, CDR1 is SGHDT and CDR2 is YYEEEE. The CDR3 spells CASSLRLGASSYNEQFF. The CDR3 DNA sequence: TGTGCCAGCAGCCTTAGGTTGGGGGCTAGCTCCTACAATGAGCAGTTCTTC.

The chain joins TRBV28 to TRBJ1-2; perhaps TRBD1 as D (6 bases). V was shortened by 3 bases and J by 6 bases, with 11 bases between the two germline ends. CDR3 size: 13 residues. Germline loops: CDR1 MDHEN, CDR2 SYDVKM. The CDR3 region has the DNA TGTGCCAGCAGTTTGCCACAGGGCGATGGCTACACCTTC. Protein: CASSLPQGDGYTF.

CDR3 nucleotides: TGTGCCAGCAGTTGGACAGGCCCCGAAGCTAACTATGGCTACACCTTC. This translates into CASSWTGPEANYGYTF. V and J are TRBV6-5 and TRBJ1-2; 7 bases agree with TRBD1. After removal of 4 bases from V and 0 bases from J, the junction contained 8 bases not matched to a gene. Germline V gene data show CDR1 as MNHEY and CDR2 as SVGAGI. This CDR3 contains 16 residues.

This clone was counted a few times. This chain links TRBV12-2 with TRBJ1-3; the table's D call, TRBD1, was not checked against the DNA. TRBV12-2 is a recognized pseudogene. The CDR3 spans 15 residues. The CDR3 nucleotides are TGTGCAAGTCGCTTAGCGACAGATTCTGGAAACACCATATATTTT. Translated: CASRLATDSGNTIYF.

The V and J genes are TRBV27 and TRBJ2-7, with 11 bases lining up with TRBD2. CDR1 MNHEY and CDR2 SMNVEV come from the germline V gene (reference sequence). With 5 bases clipped from V and 2 bases from J, the junction kept 5 bases outside the gene matches. The CDR3 covers 15 residues. The CDR3 here is CASSLLAGGTYEQYF. The CDR3 coding sequence is TGTGCCAGCAGTCTTCTAGCGGGGGGAACCTACGAGCAGTACTTC.

This sequence joins TRBV7-9 and TRBJ1-6; 7 bases are shared with TRBD1. V trimming: 1 base; J trimming: 10 bases; junction bases outside the gene matches: 7. Germline V gene sequence: CDR1 SEHNR, CDR2 FQNEAQ (reference sequence). This CDR3 contains 15 residues. In nucleotides, the CDR3 is TGTGCCAGCAGCTTAGATGGGGCAGGGGGGTCACCCCTCCACTTT. Translating it yields CASSLDGAGGSPLHF.

The sample holds many counts of this clone. This rearrangement joins TRBV6-5 to TRBJ1-1; 9 bases line up with TRBD1. There are 15 residues in the CDR3. The germline CDR1 and CDR2 sequences are MNHEY and SVGAGI. Trimming cost V 2 bases and J 0 bases; bases outside gene matches: 1. CDR3 DNA sequence: TGTGCCAGCAGTTACGGGACAGGGTTGAACACTGAAGCTTTCTTT. Protein product: CASSYGTGLNTEAFF.

The V and J genes are TRBV11-2 and TRBJ1-3, with D unresolved. V lost 3 bases to trimming and J lost 0 bases, with 6 bases between them. The CDR3 runs to 14 residues. The germline V gene has CDR1 SGHAT and CDR2 FQNNGV. In nucleotides, the CDR3 is TGTGCCAGCAGCTTGTATAGCTCTGGAAACACCATATATTTT. The encoded protein is CASSLYSSGNTIYF.

The V gene is TRBV18, the J gene TRBJ2-3; D gene unclear. CDR1 is KGHSH, CDR2 LQKENI, per germline. Between the trimmed V and J ends, which lost 1 base and 4 bases, there was a span of 6 bases. This CDR3 comprises 13 residues. The CDR3 nucleotides are TGTGCCAGCTCACCACGCGAGCCAGATACGCAGTATTTT. Protein: CASSPREPDTQYF.

The V call is TRBV9, the J call TRBJ1-5; no firm D call. The CDR3 loop spans 13 amino acids. The V end was cut by 4 bases, the J end by 6 bases, with 11 bases between. Germline assignment: CDR1 SGDLS and CDR2 YYNGEE. In nucleotides, the CDR3 is TGTGCCAGCAGCTCTAGCGGGTCTCAGCCCCAGCATTTT. Encoded protein: CASSSSGSQPQHF.

Of note for this clone: The sample holds other DNA sequences that translate to the same CDR3. V is TRBV12-5 and J is TRBJ1-1; no firm D call. V was cut by 1 base and J by 2 bases, with 8 bases left in between. The germline CDR1 and CDR2 sequences are LGHNT and FRNRAP. The CDR3 runs 14 residues. The CDR3: CASGLDGVNTEAFF. DNA of the CDR3: TGTGCTAGTGGTTTGGACGGGGTAAACACTGAAGCTTTCTTT.

This clone was found a few times. The chain joins TRBV27 to TRBJ1-2, with a weak D call TRBD1 (6 bases). Looked up from germline, CDR1 is MNHEY and CDR2 is SMNVEV (reference sequence). Trimming shortened V by 5 bases and J by 4 bases, and 11 bases separated the two germline ends. CDR3 size: 13 residues. CDR3 bases: TGTGCCAGCAGTCCCCACAGGGCCTATGGCTACACCTTC. This sequence encodes CASSPHRAYGYTF.

This clone appeared a few times. The chain joins TRBV7-9 to TRBJ1-1; D is perhaps TRBD1 (5 bases). Trimming stripped 5 bases from V and 1 base from J, with 11 bases between. The CDR3 spans 14 residues. In germline, CDR1 is SEHNR, CDR2 FQNEAQ (reference sequence). The CDR3 DNA is TGTGCCAGCAGCGTTATGACAGAGAACACTGAAGCTTTCTTT. It is translated as CASSVMTENTEAFF.

V and J are TRBV6-6 and TRBJ2-3, with 10 bases aligning to TRBD2. The CDR3 loop spans 16 amino acids. With 4 bases clipped from V and 6 bases from J, the junction kept 10 bases outside the gene matches. The V gene's germline CDR1 is MNHNY and CDR2 SVGAGI (reference sequence). CDR3 in amino acids: CASSSLIAGGRDTQYF. The CDR3 DNA reads as TGTGCCAGCAGTTCTCTTATAGCGGGGGGTAGGGATACGCAGTATTTT.

The rearrangement links TRBV19 to TRBJ1-5; D gene uncertain. CDR3 length equals 14 residues. In germline, CDR1 is LNHDA, CDR2 SQIVND (reference sequence). Trimming stripped 5 bases from V and 6 bases from J, with 14 bases between. Written as DNA, the CDR3 is TGTGCCAGTAGTTCCCCGGAGACCGCTCAGCCCCAGCATTTT. This translates into CASSSPETAQPQHF.

The chain combines TRBV5-1 with TRBJ2-7, with D perhaps matching TRBD1 (5 bases). Germline-derived CDR1 and CDR2 are SGHRS and YFSETQ. V gave up 3 bases and J gave up 2 bases, with 12 bases separating them. This CDR3 region has 14 residues. This CDR3 is CASSSRPRAYEQYF. For the CDR3, the DNA is TGCGCCAGCAGCTCCCGGCCCAGGGCCTACGAGCAGTACTTC.

The rearrangement joins TRBV3-1 (or the pseudogene TRBV3-2) to TRBJ1-1; D gene ambiguous. V was clipped by 4 bases and J by 1 base, with 10 bases between them. Germline V gene sequence: CDR1 LGHDT, CDR2 YNNKEL (reference sequence). The length of the CDR3 is 14 residues. Written as DNA, the CDR3 is TGTGCCAGCAGCCGGGCGGGATCGAACACTGAAGCTTTCTTT. This gives the protein CASSRAGSNTEAFF.